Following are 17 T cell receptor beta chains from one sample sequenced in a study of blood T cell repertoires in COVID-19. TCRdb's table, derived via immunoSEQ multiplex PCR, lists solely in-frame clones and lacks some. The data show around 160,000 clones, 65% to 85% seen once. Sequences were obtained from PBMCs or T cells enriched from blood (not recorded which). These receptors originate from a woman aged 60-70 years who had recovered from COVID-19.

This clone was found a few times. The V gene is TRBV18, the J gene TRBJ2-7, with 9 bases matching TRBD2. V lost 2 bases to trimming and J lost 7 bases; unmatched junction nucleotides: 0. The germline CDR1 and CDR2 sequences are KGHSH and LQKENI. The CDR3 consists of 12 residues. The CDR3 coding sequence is TGTGCCAGCTCACCAAGCGGGGGGGAGCAGTACTTC. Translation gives CASSPSGGEQYF.

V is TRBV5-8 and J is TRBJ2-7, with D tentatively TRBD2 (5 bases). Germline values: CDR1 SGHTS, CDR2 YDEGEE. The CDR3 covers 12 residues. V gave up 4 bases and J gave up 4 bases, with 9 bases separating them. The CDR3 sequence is CASSLGRYEQYF. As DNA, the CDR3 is TGTGCCAGCAGCCTTGGGAGATACGAGCAGTACTTC.

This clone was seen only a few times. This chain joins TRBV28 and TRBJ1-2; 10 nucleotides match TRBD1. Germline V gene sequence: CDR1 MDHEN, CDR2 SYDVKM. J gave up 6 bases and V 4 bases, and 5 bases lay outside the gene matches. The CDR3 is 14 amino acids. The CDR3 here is CASSYDRGQNGYTF. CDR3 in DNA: TGTGCCAGCAGTTACGACAGGGGGCAGAATGGCTACACCTTC.

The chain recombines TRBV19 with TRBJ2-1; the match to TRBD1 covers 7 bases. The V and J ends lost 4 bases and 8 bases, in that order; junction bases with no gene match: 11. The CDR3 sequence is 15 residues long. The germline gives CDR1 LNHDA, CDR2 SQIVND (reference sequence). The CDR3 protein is CASSRQGVVIDEQFF. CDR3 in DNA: TGTGCCAGTAGTAGGCAGGGGGTCGTCATCGATGAGCAGTTCTTC.

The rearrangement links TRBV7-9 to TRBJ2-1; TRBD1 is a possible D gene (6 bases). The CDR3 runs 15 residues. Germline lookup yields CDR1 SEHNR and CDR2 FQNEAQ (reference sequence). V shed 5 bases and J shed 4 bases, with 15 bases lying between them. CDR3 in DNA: TGTGCCAGCAGCCGGCGACAGGCTACGTACAATGAGCAGTTCTTC. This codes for CASSRRQATYNEQFF. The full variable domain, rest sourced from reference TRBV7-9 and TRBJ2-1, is DTGVSQNPRHKITKRGQNVTFRCDPISEHNRLYWYRQTLGQGPEFLTYFQNEAQLEKSRLLSDRFSAERPKGSFSTLEIQRTEQGDSAMYLCASSRRQATYNEQFFGPGTRLTVL.

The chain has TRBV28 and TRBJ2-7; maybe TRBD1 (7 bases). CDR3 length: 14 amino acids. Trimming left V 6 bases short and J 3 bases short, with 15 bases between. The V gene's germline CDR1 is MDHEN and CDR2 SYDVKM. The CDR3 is CASSLEGAFYEQYF. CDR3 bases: TGTGCCAGCAGCTTGGAGGGGGCTTTCTACGAGCAGTACTTC.

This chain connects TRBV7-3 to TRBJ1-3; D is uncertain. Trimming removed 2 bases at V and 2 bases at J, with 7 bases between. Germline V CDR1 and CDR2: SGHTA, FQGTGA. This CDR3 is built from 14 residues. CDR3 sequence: CASSLRGTGNTIYF. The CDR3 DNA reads TGTGCCAGCAGCTTACGGGGAACTGGAAACACCATATATTTT. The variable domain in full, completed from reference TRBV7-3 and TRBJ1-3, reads GAGVSQTPSNKVTEKGKYVELRCDPISGHTALYWYRQSLGQGPEFLIYFQGTGAADDSGLPNDRFFAVRPEGSVSTLKIQRTERGDSAVYLCASSLRGTGNTIYFGEGSWLTVV.

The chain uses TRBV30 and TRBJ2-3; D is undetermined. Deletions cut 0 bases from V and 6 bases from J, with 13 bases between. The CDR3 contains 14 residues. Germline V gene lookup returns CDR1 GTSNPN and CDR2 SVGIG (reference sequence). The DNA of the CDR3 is TGTGCCTGGAGTGTGGGCTCGGTGGTTGATACGCAGTATTTT. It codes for CAWSVGSVVDTQYF.

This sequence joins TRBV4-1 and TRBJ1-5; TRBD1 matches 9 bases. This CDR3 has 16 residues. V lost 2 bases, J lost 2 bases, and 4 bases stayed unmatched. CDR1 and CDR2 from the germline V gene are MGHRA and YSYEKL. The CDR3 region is CASSQPRQGGNQPQHF. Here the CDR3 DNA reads TGCGCCAGCAGCCAACCCAGACAGGGGGGCAATCAGCCCCAGCATTTT.

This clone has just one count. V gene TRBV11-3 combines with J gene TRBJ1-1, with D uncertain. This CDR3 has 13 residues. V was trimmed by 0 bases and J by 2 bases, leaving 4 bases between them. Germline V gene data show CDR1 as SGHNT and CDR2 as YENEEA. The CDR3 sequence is CASSLERNTEAFF. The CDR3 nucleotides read TGTGCCAGCAGCTTAGAGAGAAACACTGAAGCTTTCTTT.

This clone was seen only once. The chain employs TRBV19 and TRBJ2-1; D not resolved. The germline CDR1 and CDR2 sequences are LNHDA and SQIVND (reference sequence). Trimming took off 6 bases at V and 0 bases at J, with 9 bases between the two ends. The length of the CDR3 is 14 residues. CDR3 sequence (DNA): TGTGCCAGTAGGGCGCGGAGCTCCTACAATGAGCAGTTCTTC. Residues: CASRARSSYNEQFF.

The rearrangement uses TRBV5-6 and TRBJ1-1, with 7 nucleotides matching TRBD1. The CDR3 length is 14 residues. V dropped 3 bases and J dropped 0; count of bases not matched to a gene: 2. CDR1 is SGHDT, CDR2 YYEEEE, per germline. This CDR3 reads CASSSTGLNTEAFF. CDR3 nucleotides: TGTGCCAGCAGCTCGACAGGGTTGAACACTGAAGCTTTCTTT.

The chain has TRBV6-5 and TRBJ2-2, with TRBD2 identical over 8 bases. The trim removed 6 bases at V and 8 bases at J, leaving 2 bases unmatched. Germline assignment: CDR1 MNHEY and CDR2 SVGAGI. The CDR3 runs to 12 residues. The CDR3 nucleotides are TGTGCCAGCAGCATAGCGGGAGGGGAGCTGTTTTTT. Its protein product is CASSIAGGELFF.

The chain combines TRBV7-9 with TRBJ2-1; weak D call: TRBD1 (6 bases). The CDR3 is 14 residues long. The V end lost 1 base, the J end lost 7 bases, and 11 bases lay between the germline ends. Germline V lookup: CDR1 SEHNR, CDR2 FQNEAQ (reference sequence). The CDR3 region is CASSLDRVGNEQFF. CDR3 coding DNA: TGTGCCAGCAGCTTAGACAGGGTCGGAAATGAGCAGTTCTTC.

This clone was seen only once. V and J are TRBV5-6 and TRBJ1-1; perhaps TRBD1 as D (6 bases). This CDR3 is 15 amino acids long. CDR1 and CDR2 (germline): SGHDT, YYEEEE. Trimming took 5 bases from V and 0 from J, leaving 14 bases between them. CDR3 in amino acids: CASSGQSRMNTEAFF. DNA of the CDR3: TGTGCCAGCAGTGGACAGTCCAGAATGAACACTGAAGCTTTCTTT.

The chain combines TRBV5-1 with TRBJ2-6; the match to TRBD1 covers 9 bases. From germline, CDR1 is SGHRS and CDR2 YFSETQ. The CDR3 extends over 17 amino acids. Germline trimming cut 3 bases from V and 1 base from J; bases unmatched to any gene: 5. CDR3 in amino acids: CASSSGTGTSGANVLTF. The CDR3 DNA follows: TGCGCCAGCAGCTCCGGGACAGGGACATCTGGGGCCAACGTCCTGACTTTC.

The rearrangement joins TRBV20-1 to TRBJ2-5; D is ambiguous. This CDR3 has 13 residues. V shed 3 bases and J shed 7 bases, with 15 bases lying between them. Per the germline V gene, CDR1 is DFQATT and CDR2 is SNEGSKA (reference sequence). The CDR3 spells CSASSPRVWTQYF. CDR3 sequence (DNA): TGCAGTGCTAGTTCCCCCCGGGTTTGGACCCAGTACTTC.